This TCR beta chain is drawn from a study of T cells in Graves' hyperthyroidism and ophthalmopathy. About this clonotype: What it binds is unknown. A read error is possible here, since a much larger clone lies one base away.

It was considered stable Graves' hyperthyroidism when ophthalmopathy did not progress within 18 months. Uncontrolled infection, other autoimmune disease, pregnancy or lactation excluded patients. Study-level points and caveats: Ophthalmopathy, which appeared later, was predicted by the model a median approximately six months before onset. Blood held most thyroid clonotypes expanded above 0.001 frequency.

Amplified TCR beta CDR3 regions derived from RNA transcripts. The TCR CDR3 was amplified in a first-round RT-PCR using the HTBI primer set. TCRdb analysed the multiplex PCR reads with MiXCR anew, one entry per CDR3 protein. This table has roughly 700,000 distinct CDR3 sequences, approximately 40% appearing once. The sample taken for sequencing was blood. This sequence originates from a woman in her 40s with Graves' hyperthyroidism.

The CDR3 reads CAGSIIRGVDPLHF. The CDR3 nucleotides read TGTGCCGGTAGTATCATCCGCGGGGTCGATCCCCTCCACTTT. The V call is TRBV19, the J call TRBJ1-6; D ambiguous. This CDR3 is built from 14 residues. CDR1 is LNHDA, CDR2 SQIVND, per germline (reference sequence).